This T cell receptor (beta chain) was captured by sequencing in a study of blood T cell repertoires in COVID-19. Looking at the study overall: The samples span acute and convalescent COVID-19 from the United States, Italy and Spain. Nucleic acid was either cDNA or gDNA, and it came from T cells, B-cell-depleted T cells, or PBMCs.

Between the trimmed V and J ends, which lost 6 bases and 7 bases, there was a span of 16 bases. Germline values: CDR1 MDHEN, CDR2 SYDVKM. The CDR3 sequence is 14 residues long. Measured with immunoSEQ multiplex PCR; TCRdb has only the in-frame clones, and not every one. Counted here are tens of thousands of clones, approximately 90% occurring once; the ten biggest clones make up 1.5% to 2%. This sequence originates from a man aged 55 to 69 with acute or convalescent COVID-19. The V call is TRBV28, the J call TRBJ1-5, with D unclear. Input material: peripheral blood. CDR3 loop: CASSPWRDGQPQHF. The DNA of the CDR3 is TGTGCCAGCAGCCCGTGGAGGGATGGACAGCCCCAGCATTTT. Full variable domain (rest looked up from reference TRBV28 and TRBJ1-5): DVKVTQSSRYLVKRTGEKVFLECVQDMDHENMFWYRQDPGLGLRLIYFSYDVKMKEKGDIPEGYSVSREKKERFSLILESASTNQTSMYLCASSPWRDGQPQHFGDGTRLSIL.